The clone carrying this T cell receptor beta chain was found a few times. Its antigen remains unidentified. The entry originates in a study of human T cells and chemical hapten exposure. Study overall: There were per-sample TCR yield variations, arising mainly from small pooled library volume differences.

Overall study results and limits: TCRs above 1 in 1000 frequency stayed constant with DPC sensitization.

The germline gives CDR1 LGHNA, CDR2 YNFKEQ. V was shortened by 0 bases and J by 11 bases, with 17 bases between the two germline ends. CDR3 size: 15 residues. Time point reported: patch test 1, 2 weeks after DPC sensitization. This sample's treatment: therapeutic diphenylcyclopropenone sensitization with weekly scalp DPC. From whole blood left unfractionated, total RNA was extracted. The study's library attached unique molecular identifiers to single cDNA molecules. TCRdb independently ran MiXCR on the RACE reads; one entry per CDR3 protein. This repertoire shows tens of thousands of distinct CDR3 sequences, approximately 6.3% found once; its top ten account for 9.1%.

The sample consisted of whole blood, taken in connection with sensitization to the hapten diphenylcyclopropenone (DPC). The sequence was collected from a woman aged 25 to 39 with alopecia areata. Some clones in this sample may be carry-over from other donors' samples. The chain carries TRBV4-2 and TRBJ1-5; D possibly corresponds to TRBD1 (5 bases). The CDR3 region has the DNA TGTGCCAGCAGCCAAGATAGGGACCCCAAAAGGGCCCAGCATTTT. Its translation: CASSQDRDPKRAQHF.